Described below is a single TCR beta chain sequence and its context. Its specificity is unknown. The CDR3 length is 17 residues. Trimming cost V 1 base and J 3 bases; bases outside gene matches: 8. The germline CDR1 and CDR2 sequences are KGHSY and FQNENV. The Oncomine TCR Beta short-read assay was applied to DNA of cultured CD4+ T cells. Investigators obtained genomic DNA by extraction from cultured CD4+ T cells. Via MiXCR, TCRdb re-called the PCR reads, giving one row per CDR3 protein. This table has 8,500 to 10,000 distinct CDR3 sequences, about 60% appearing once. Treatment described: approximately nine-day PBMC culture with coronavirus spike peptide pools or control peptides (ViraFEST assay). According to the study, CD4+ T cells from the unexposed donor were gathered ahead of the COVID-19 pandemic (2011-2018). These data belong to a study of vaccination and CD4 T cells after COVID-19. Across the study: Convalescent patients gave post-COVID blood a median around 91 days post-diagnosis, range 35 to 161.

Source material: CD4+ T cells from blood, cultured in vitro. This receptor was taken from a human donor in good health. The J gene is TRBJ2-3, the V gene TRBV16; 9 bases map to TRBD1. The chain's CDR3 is CASSQLTGTGSTDTQYF. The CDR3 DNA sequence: TGTGCCAGCAGCCAATTGACAGGGACAGGGTCAACAGATACGCAGTATTTT.